This T cell receptor (beta chain) is drawn from a study of molecular identifiers for immune sequencing clone quantification (dated by TCRdb to 2017 to 2018). In the study overall: For a replicate experiment, RNA from 20,000 or 100,000 naive CD8 T cells was divided into five aliquots, and four of the five aliquots were sequenced. CD8 T cells were used in a methods study to benchmark molecular-identifier clustering-based TCR repertoire sequencing (MIDCIRS) and TCR RNA copy counting. Study-level results and caveats: Modeling estimated about 3.3 recovered TCR RNA copies per cell, compared with about ten by digital PCR, which implies roughly 27% capture efficiency. When barcode sub-clustering was omitted, TCR diversity was inflated by chimeric consensus sequences, with chimeras reaching as high as 47%. In CMV-specific effector cells, over 97% of molecules were held by clones above 20 RNA copies, whereas under 1% of molecules were held by such clones in naive cells. Spiked-in Jurkat TCR RNA equivalent to a single cell was reported to be detectable even among 800,000 to 1,000,000 naive CD8 T cells. Identical TCR molecules sharing a barcode could cause highly expanded clone sizes to be underestimated. Spiked-in Jurkat TCR RNA (approximately 10 copies' worth), which is not part of the donor repertoire, was contained in the naive libraries.

The library was made by PCR. The instrument was a NextSeq 500. Preparation of bulk TCR libraries followed a previously described approach, with the TCR primers listed in Table S5. The Qiagen AllPrep DNA/RNA kit was used to purify total RNA. Reads from multiple sequencing runs of the same library were pooled before analysis. In the authors' own workflow: Only reads with exact TCR constant sequence were kept, trimmed to 150 nt, and grouped by their 12-nt molecular barcodes. Reads within each barcode group were sub-clustered using a 15% Levenshtein threshold, and quality-weighted consensus sequences were constructed for each RNA molecule. Non-functional sequences were discarded, and so were lower-count sequences lying one edit away from another sequence. Based on a fit of two negative binomial distributions, barcode sub-clusters having less than 20% of the maximum read count were discarded. TCRdb trimmed public reads at Q25 via fastp, called clones via MiXCR and kept in-frame beta chains. Rows with a matching CDR3 protein are joined into one entry that keeps the most common DNA and genes. What appears here as the V and J calls and clone size reflects TCRdb's work, not the paper's. The sample table records some 96,000 distinct CDR3 sequences; approximately 24% of these occur just once. In total, the top ten clones hold around 1% of the sample.

Libraries of naive CD8 T cells were built from approximately 20,000 to 980,000 sorted cells, with 10%, 30% or 50% of the purified RNA used. On a BD FACSAria II, naive CD8 T cells were FACS-sorted as CD8+CD4-CCR7+CD45RA+ and collected into RLT Plus buffer. Detection sensitivity was tested by spiking Jurkat RNA equal to some 10 TCR copies' worth into samples containing roughly 18,000-1,000,000 naive CD8 T cells. CD8 T cells were enriched with RosetteSep CD8+ T Cell Enrichment Cocktail and Ficoll-Paque, followed by ACK red cell lysis. Ends trimmed: V by 0 bases, J by 2 bases; bases unmatched to a gene: 11. Taken from cysteine to phenylalanine, the CDR3 has 18 residues. CDR3 DNA only is kept here, 54 bases in frame from base 1. As encoded in the germline V gene, CDR1 is MNHEY while CDR2 is SVGAGI. This clonotype showed up many times. The clone's antigen remains unknown. No base quality information exists; no much larger clone differs at one position.

This clonotype originated in a human donor in good health. Some libraries in this study had Jurkat cell RNA spiked in. Recombination joined TRBV6-5 with TRBJ1-1, with 8 bases aligning to TRBD1. Specimen: naive CD8+ T cells from blood, with Jurkat cell RNA spiked in. In the paper's terms, the cell subset or site label means: FACS-sorted CD8+CD4-CCR7+CD45RA+ naive T cells. This receptor carries the CDR3 CASSYSQGAGGSNTEAFF. The DNA reads as follows: TGTGCCAGCAGTTACTCCCAGGGAGCAGGGGGCTCCAACACTGAAGCTTTCTTT.